What follows are 14 T cell receptor beta chains derived from one specimen sequenced in a study of CXCR3-negative and CXCR3-positive naive CD8 T cells. The method, 5' RACE with UMI labels, was used to prepare the TRB cDNA libraries. TCRdb reprocessed the 5' RACE reads and reports one entry per CDR3 protein, with no DNA. This sample lists approximately 90,000 distinct CDR3 sequences; its ten largest clones have around 0.58%. These receptors are not linked to any known antigen. Whole-study findings and limits: When CXCR3-positive naive cells were set against CXCR3-negative naive cells, the former had more hydrophobic TRB CDR3s.

The material sequenced was naive CXCR3+ CD8+ T cells from blood. Indicated subset: CD45RO-CCR7+CD27+CD95- naive CD8+ T cells expressing CXCR3 (TNR3+). These receptors originate from a human donor in good health. Some clones in this sample may be carry-over from other donors' samples.

The chain uses TRBV28 and TRBJ2-4; the D call of TRBD1 rests on TCRdb alone, since no DNA is present to check it. This CDR3 spans 16 amino acids. Germline V gene lookup returns CDR1 MDHEN and CDR2 SYDVKM. CDR3 protein: CASSLMVLSGGHIQYF. Together with reference TRBV28 and TRBJ2-4, the CDR3 gives the full variable domain: DVKVTQSSRYLVKRTGEKVFLECVQDMDHENMFWYRQDPGLGLRLIYFSYDVKMKEKGDIPEGYSVSREKKERFSLILESASTNQTSMYLCASSLMVLSGGHIQYFGAGTRLSVL.

This CDR3 is CATSDWGTGAAFF. The J gene is TRBJ1-1, the V gene TRBV24-1; the D call of TRBD1 rests on TCRdb alone, since no DNA is present to check it. This CDR3 has 13 amino acids. CDR1 KGHDR and CDR2 SFDVKD come from the germline V gene.

The rearrangement uses TRBV29-1 and TRBJ2-1; lacking DNA, the TRBD1 call made by TCRdb goes unchecked. Germline lookup yields CDR1 SQVTM and CDR2 ANQGSEA. This CDR3 comprises 12 residues. This CDR3 is CSVEDGGSGRFF.

This chain joins TRBV4-2 and TRBJ2-7; the TRBD1 assignment by TCRdb is unverifiable without DNA. Germline values: CDR1 LGHNA, CDR2 YNFKEQ. The CDR3 extends over 13 amino acids. The CDR3 reads CASSQVGAYEQYF.

The chain uses TRBV28 and TRBJ2-7; TCRdb reports TRBD1, a call that lacks DNA to check it against. The germline CDR1 and CDR2 sequences are MDHEN and SYDVKM. There are 16 residues in the CDR3. The chain's CDR3 is CASSPLDWIKRHEQYF.

The chain combines TRBV4-2 with TRBJ2-3; TCRdb picks TRBD2, but there is no DNA to check that call. The CDR3 is 12 residues long. From germline, CDR1 is LGHNA and CDR2 YNFKEQ. The chain's CDR3 is CASSQAGLAQYF.

The chain is built from TRBV12-3 or TRBV12-4 and TRBJ2-5. This CDR3 has 13 residues. The CDR3 sequence is CASSFLGQETQYF.

The chain is built from TRBV28 and TRBJ2-5. CDR1 is MDHEN, CDR2 SYDVKM, per germline. The CDR3 is 13 residues long. This CDR3 reads CASSLLMRETQYF. Using reference TRBV28 and TRBJ2-5 for the parts outside the CDR3, the full variable domain is DVKVTQSSRYLVKRTGEKVFLECVQDMDHENMFWYRQDPGLGLRLIYFSYDVKMKEKGDIPEGYSVSREKKERFSLILESASTNQTSMYLCASSLLMRETQYFGPGTRLLVL.

The gene calls are TRBV7-9 and TRBJ2-1; TCRdb's D call of TRBD1 is untestable without DNA. Germline V lookup: CDR1 SEHNR, CDR2 FQNEAQ (reference sequence). There are 14 residues in the CDR3. The CDR3 region is CASSTDRGWDEQFF.

This chain links TRBV5-1 with TRBJ1-1. The CDR3 runs to 16 residues. Germline V gene lookup returns CDR1 SGHRS and CDR2 YFSETQ. The CDR3 loop is CASTPKGEGVDTEAFF.

This sequence joins TRBV29-1 and TRBJ2-5; TCRdb gives TRBD1 as the D gene, but with no DNA this cannot be confirmed. CDR1 and CDR2 from the germline V gene are SQVTM and ANQGSEA. CDR3 length: 17 amino acids. CDR3: CSVEAGQGLTLQETQYF.

This chain links TRBV20-1 with TRBJ2-1; absent DNA, TCRdb's TRBD2 call cannot be checked. The CDR3 spans 17 residues. Per germline, CDR1 DFQATT and CDR2 SNEGSKA (reference sequence). CDR3 sequence: CSAHLAQAGGGLPEQFF.

The CDR3 sequence: CASSQELPGMAGYTF. V gene TRBV4-3 combines with J gene TRBJ1-2. The CDR3 totals 15 residues. CDR1 is LGHNA and CDR2 is YSLEER in the germline V gene.

The chain joins TRBV28 to TRBJ2-1. The germline V gene has CDR1 MDHEN and CDR2 SYDVKM. This CDR3 comprises 14 residues. CDR3 in amino acids: CASSLGLATVEQFF.